This record looks at one TCR beta chain sequence and its context. Its antigen is unidentified. The data were taken from a study of vaccination effects on CD4 cells after COVID-19. Produced via immunoSEQ multiplex PCR; TCRdb's table is partial and in-frame only. Of 30,000 to 40,000 clones listed, approximately 81% were seen once; the top ten hold around 6.6%. CD4+ T cell isolation took place after less than 13 days of culture. A positive SARS-CoV-2 PCR test fell between March and December 2020. Two doses of either BNT162b2 or mRNA-1273 were given to each participant. The germline V gene has CDR1 SGDLS and CDR2 YYNGEE. The CDR3 is 17 residues long. The junction had 16 bases not matched to a gene; V was cut back by 3 bases and J by 8 bases.

The TCR sequence derives from a human donor who had a prior SARS-CoV-2 infection. The sample in question was CD4+ T cells from PBMCs cultured without peptide, obtained after COVID-19 vaccination. The chain has TRBV9 and TRBJ1-4; 7 bases fit TRBD1. The CDR3 region is CASSGNRGRVPGEKLFF. The CDR3 DNA sequence: TGTGCCAGCAGCGGGAACAGGGGACGGGTACCGGGGGAAAAACTGTTTTTT.